The 7 T cell receptor beta chains reported below all come from one sample, sequenced in a study. TCRdb independently ran MiXCR on the RT-PCR reads; one entry per CDR3 protein. The sample records about 700,000 distinct CDR3 sequences, 12% to 15% being singletons. The source material was memory CD4+ T cells from blood. Source of these receptors: a female donor in good health, serving as a healthy control.

This clonotype has a handful of counts. The V call is TRBV5-1, the J call TRBJ2-3; no clear D. Germline CDR1 SGHRS, CDR2 YFSETQ. The CDR3 runs 17 residues. V shed 4 bases and J shed 2 bases, with 20 bases lying between them. CDR3 nucleotide sequence: TGCGCCAGCAGCCCGCTCGGCAGAGCCCATATCACAGATACGCAGTATTTT. Translating gives CASSPLGRAHITDTQYF.

This clonotype was detected only a few times. The chain carries TRBV3-1 and TRBJ1-6; D is unclear. Trimming stripped 5 bases from V and 6 bases from J, with 8 bases between. The germline CDR1 and CDR2 sequences are LGHDT and YNNKEL (reference sequence). The CDR3 totals 13 residues. The CDR3: CASSYDPNSPLHF. Here the CDR3 DNA reads TGTGCCAGCAGCTACGACCCTAATTCACCCCTCCACTTT.

This clonotype was recorded at least ten times. The chain joins TRBV20-1 to TRBJ1-5; D gene uncertain. The germline V and J ends were trimmed by 2 bases and 10 bases, with 3 bases remaining between them. Germline V gene lookup returns CDR1 DFQATT and CDR2 SNEGSKA (reference sequence). This CDR3 comprises 9 residues. Here the CDR3 DNA reads TGCAGTGCTAGAACCCCCCAGCATTTT. This sequence encodes CSARTPQHF.

The chain has TRBV6-5 and TRBJ1-2, with 8 positions matching TRBD1. The CDR3 loop spans 11 amino acids. J lost 10 bases, V lost 5 bases, and 3 bases had no gene match. Germline assignment: CDR1 MNHEY and CDR2 SVGAGI. This chain's CDR3 is CASSNQGAYTF. DNA for the CDR3: TGTGCCAGCAGTAACCAGGGGGCCTACACCTTC.

Ten or more counts support this clonotype. The rearrangement uses TRBV5-1 and TRBJ2-3; D may be TRBD2 (5 bases). Trimming removed 2 bases from V and 3 bases from J, with 13 bases in between. Per germline, CDR1 SGHRS and CDR2 YFSETQ. The CDR3 totals 15 residues. This CDR3 reads CASSFTAVGTDTQYF. CDR3 sequence (DNA): TGCGCCAGCAGCTTTACAGCGGTTGGGACAGATACGCAGTATTTT.

CDR3 coding DNA: TGCAGTGCTACTTACAGGGGGAATCGCTATGGCTACACCTTC. Translating gives CSATYRGNRYGYTF. The rearrangement links TRBV20-1 to TRBJ1-2; 8 bases are shared with TRBD1. CDR3 length: 14 residues. Losses at the gene ends were 4 bases for V and 4 bases for J; bases not matched to a gene: 8. Germline-derived CDR1 and CDR2 are DFQATT and SNEGSKA (reference sequence).

The chain joins TRBV20-1 to TRBJ1-4; D gene uncertain. This CDR3 contains 14 residues. The V gene lost 0 bases and the J gene lost 7 bases, with 12 bases spanning the gap. Germline CDR1 reads DFQATT; CDR2 reads SNEGSKA (reference sequence). The CDR3 coding sequence is TGCAGTGCTAGAGACGGGCCACGGAGTGAAAAACTGTTTTTT. Translating gives CSARDGPRSEKLFF.